A single T cell receptor beta chain is shown here with its context. Its specificity is unknown. CDR3 length: 17 amino acids. This specimen comes from a study of T cells expressing NK-cell markers. General study results and limits: Leadership of the CD3+CD56-NKG2C+ fraction also belonged to these clonotypes in a few donors.

It was by 5'RACE template switching with UMIs that TCR beta cDNA was made. TCRdb re-called the 5' RACE reads; one entry per CDR3 protein, DNA not given. Seen in this sample are 450,000 to 600,000 distinct CDR3 sequences; the ten most common clones hold about 3.6%. The V call is TRBV12-3 or TRBV12-4, the J call TRBJ2-4. The sequence derives from a man between 18 and 29 years old in good health. Sequences were obtained from blood T cells: a sorted CD56 or NKG2C T cell subset, CD4+ or CD8+ T cells, or bulk PBMC T cells (not recorded which). The CDR3 loop reads CASSLVRRQLAKNIQYF.